These T cell receptor beta chains were read from a single sample in a study of shared clonotypes between healthy human individuals. Repertoires were generated with immunoSEQ multiplex PCR, while TCRdb's copy carries only in-frame clones and drops some. The table lists 850,000 to 1,200,000 clones, about 75% of them singletons. The material sequenced was memory CD4+ T cells sorted from blood. These receptors were taken from a man between 18 and 35 years old in good health. Each CDR3 is given with its conserved first and last residue. The D gene is left open where the match is weak. Clone size is shown for a subset of rows, as once, few, many or a class of expanded clone.

D,size,V,J,DNA,CDR3
TRBD1,.,TRBV28,TRBJ2-7,TGTGCCAGCAGGCGGGACAGGGCCTCCTACGAGCAGTACTTC,CASRRDRASYEQYF
.,.,TRBV9,TRBJ2-1,TGTGCCAGCAGCGTAGGTGGAGGCTCCTACAATGAGCAGTTCTTC,CASSVGGGSYNEQFF
.,.,TRBV7-2,TRBJ2-5,TGTGCCAGCAGCCCCGGTAAGGGGACCCAGTACTTC,CASSPGKGTQYF
.,.,TRBV4-1,TRBJ1-2,TGCGCCAGCAGCCAGGGACCTGGACAAAACTATGGCTACACCTTC,CASSQGPGQNYGYTF
TRBD1,.,TRBV7-2,TRBJ2-5,TGTGCCAGCAGCTTAGCGGCGAGGGGGCGGCGTCAAGAGACCCAGTACTTC,CASSLAARGRRQETQYF
TRBD1,.,TRBV28,TRBJ1-2,TGTGCCAGCAGACCCGGGACAGGGTTCTATGGCTACACCTTC,CASRPGTGFYGYTF
.,.,TRBV11-2,TRBJ2-3,TGTGCCAGCAGGGAGCAGGGGTCTAGCACAGATACGCAGTATTTT,CASREQGSSTDTQYF
.,.,TRBV4-2,TRBJ1-5,TGTGCCAGCAGCCCCGGGGGCGGGGGCGCTTATCAGCCCCAGCATTTT,CASSPGGGGAYQPQHF
.,.,TRBV2,TRBJ2-7,TGTGCCAGCAGTGAAGGGTACGAGCAGTACTTC,CASSEGYEQYF
TRBD1,.,TRBV19,TRBJ1-6,TGTGCCAGTAGTACCACCGGGACAGGGAGTTCACCCCTCCACTTT,CASSTTGTGSSPLHF
.,.,TRBV18,TRBJ1-6,TGTGCCAGCTCACTGACAGTCGGGGTAAATTCACCCCTCCACTTT,CASSLTVGVNSPLHF
.,.,TRBV6-1,TRBJ1-5,TGTGCCAGCCGCGGGGCTCTTGGCAATCAGCCCCAGCATTTT,CASRGALGNQPQHF
TRBD2,once,TRBV5-4,TRBJ2-5,TGTGCCAGCAGTGTAGCGGGGGGGCCTTCCGAGACCCAGTACTTC,CASSVAGGPSETQYF
TRBD2,many,TRBV11-2,TRBJ2-5,TGTGCCAGCAGCTCACGGGGGGGCGGCCGAGAGACCCAGTACTTC,CASSSRGGGRETQYF
TRBD1,.,TRBV14,TRBJ1-2,TGTGCCAGCGGGAGGGACAGTAACTATGGCTACACCTTC,CASGRDSNYGYTF